The T cell receptor beta chain under discussion was sequenced for a study of blood T cells in healthy people across ages. Overall study: T cells yielded about one barcoded beta molecule per two cells through template switching.

Alongside a J-beta primer mix, a sample-barcoded 5' primer served in a second PCR lasting about 6 to 12 cycles. Using its own MiXCR run on the 5' RACE reads, TCRdb lists one record per CDR3 protein. The profile shows about 1.6 million distinct CDR3 sequences, about 32% of them singletons. Germline V gene data show CDR1 as SEHNR and CDR2 as FQNEAQ (reference sequence). CDR3 length: 14 residues. V was pared by 1 base and J by 2 bases, with 5 bases between. The chain carries TRBV7-9 and TRBJ1-4; D call uncertain. This sequence originates from a woman aged 25 to 39 in good health. Sequenced material: blood. CDR3 sequence reads: CASSLESTNEKLFF. The CDR3 DNA follows: TGTGCCAGCAGCTTAGAGAGTACTAATGAAAAACTGTTTTTT.